This TCR beta chain was found in a study of blood T cells in healthy people across ages (dated by TCRdb to the mid-2010s). Study-wide context: In model experiments, roughly one uniquely barcoded TCR beta cDNA molecule per two T cells was captured by template switching. The study analyzed two additional independent replicas of 1 million unique cDNA reads from the same blood draw for two donors, one aged 18 to 29 and one aged 80 or older. Four age groups were formed from the donors: young (average approximately 17 years), middle-aged (less than 40), aged (approximately 60) and long-lived (around 82). Using deep sequencing normalized with unique cDNA molecular identifiers, the study measured how TCR beta repertoire diversity changes with age. To avoid experimental bias, donors of different ages were randomly spread across the sequencing lanes. On the study overall, not on this receptor specifically: Compared with the aged group, more naive CD4+ T cells, fewer expanded clones and increased TCR diversity were shown by the long-lived group, suggesting age selection. Donor CMV infection status was unknown, potentially confounding age-related changes in expanded clonotypes. A strong correlation was found between observed TCR beta diversity and the percentage of naive T cells measured by flow cytometry. As age increased, observed TCR beta diversity per million T cells dropped in a roughly linear way, and a significant reduction was already evident by age about 40. Because profiling used bulk unsorted PBMCs, naive and antigen-experienced compartments could not be compared conclusively. Estimates of total diversity from one million sequenced T cells were regarded as lower bounds and underestimates.

Library preparation was by 5' RACE. Sequencing took place on an Illumina HiSeq 2500. A second PCR of about 6 to 12 cycles was run with a J-beta primer mix and a sample-barcoded 5' primer. Each TCR beta cDNA molecule received a unique molecular identifier from a template-switch 5' adaptor carrying 12 random nucleotides. Each sample yielded at least 3 million CDR3-containing paired-end reads. First-strand cDNA was synthesized from all RNA with the Mint cDNA synthesis kit, primed by a TRBC-specific oligonucleotide. All cDNA was treated with uracil-DNA glycosylase and then went through a first 18-cycle PCR with the universal primers M1SS and BC2_uni_R. Per the source publication's procedure: Each sample was normalized by randomly selecting 1 million high-quality reads, each carrying a distinct molecular identifier. Instead of being binned into consensus sequences, reads that shared molecular identifiers were thrown out. MiTCR, run with a Q25 quality threshold and the strictest error-elimination algorithm, handled CDR3 identification, clonotype clustering and error correction. A nonparametric unseen species model with Euler transformation was used to estimate a lower bound on total TCR beta diversity. TCRdb applied fastp at Q25 and MiXCR to the public reads, then kept only in-frame beta chains. CDR3 protein sequences are deduplicated, and each keeps its most common genes and DNA. V and J calls and clone size were set by TCRdb, not the authors. This sample comprises 1.5 million to 2 million distinct CDR3 sequences, approximately 50% of them detected only once. The ten largest clonotypes hold around 2.1% of the sample.

The donors were roughly 39 Caucasian individuals from Russia, aged roughly 6 to 100 years, who were systemically healthy. Each donor gave ten milliliters of peripheral blood, collected into EDTA-treated Vacutainer tubes. Ficoll-Paque density-gradient centrifugation was used to isolate PBMCs, with at least 6.5 million per sample. Total RNA, at least 5.5 micrograms per sample, was extracted from PBMCs with Trizol reagent. The percentages of naive CD45RAhigh/CD27high T cells were determined by flow cytometry on a PBMC aliquot from every donor. A few counts support this clonotype. The antigen this receptor binds is unknown. Base quality data are lacking; no much larger clone is found one base away. Relative to germline, V is 4 bases shorter and J is 3 bases shorter, with 12 bases between their ends. The CDR3 numbers 14 residues from cysteine through phenylalanine. The read is trimmed to its CDR3 DNA, 42 bases read in frame from base 1. The germline V gene encodes CDR1 DFQATT and CDR2 SNEGSKA (reference sequence).

This receptor chain uses TRBV20-1 and TRBJ1-4; the best D guess is TRBD1, with 5 bases matching. The source is a woman in her 40s in good health. Sequenced material: blood. The DNA sequence is as follows: TGCAGTGCTAAGACCGGGGACTCTAATGAAAAACTGTTTTTT. This is translated as CSAKTGDSNEKLFF.